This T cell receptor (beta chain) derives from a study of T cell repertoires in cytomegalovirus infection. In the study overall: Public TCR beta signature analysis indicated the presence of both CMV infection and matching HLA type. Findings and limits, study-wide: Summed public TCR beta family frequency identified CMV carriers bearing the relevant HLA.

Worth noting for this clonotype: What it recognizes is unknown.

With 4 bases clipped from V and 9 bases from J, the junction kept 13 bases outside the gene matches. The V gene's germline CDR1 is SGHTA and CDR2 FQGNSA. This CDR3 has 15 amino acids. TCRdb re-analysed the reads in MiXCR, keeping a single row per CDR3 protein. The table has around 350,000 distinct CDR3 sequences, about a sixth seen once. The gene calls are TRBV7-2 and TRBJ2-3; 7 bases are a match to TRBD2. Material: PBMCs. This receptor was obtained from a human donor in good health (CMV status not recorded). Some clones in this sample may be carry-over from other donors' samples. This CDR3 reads CASSSSWAGESTQYF. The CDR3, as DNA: TGTGCCAGCAGCTCTAGTTGGGCGGGAGAGAGCACGCAGTATTTT.